The 29 T cell receptor beta chains below come from one sample, sequenced in a study of glioma-infiltrating T cells (dated by TCRdb to 2016 to 2018). The sequencer listed for this sample is Illumina MiSeq. The iRepertoire nested amplicon-rescue multiplex PCR (arm-PCR) platform was used to amplify TCR alpha and beta CDR3 regions from RNA. Through fastp at Q25 and MiXCR, TCRdb rebuilt clones from the public reads, retaining in-frame beta chains. One record per CDR3 amino acid sequence lists the most common genes and DNA. In all, the sample holds under 150,000 distinct CDR3 sequences, and about two fifths of those were seen once. The ten largest clones represent around a fifth of the sample. Source material: glioma tissue, nonneoplastic brain tissue, or PBMCs (not recorded which). Receptor source: a human donor with low-grade glioma or glioblastoma, undergoing nonglioma brain surgery, or in good health (not recorded which).

The chain uses TRBV7-9 and TRBJ2-7; 9 bases agree with TRBD2. Unmatched junction bases numbered 8, after V lost 5 bases and J lost 6 bases. Germline values: CDR1 SEHNR, CDR2 FQNEAQ (reference sequence). This CDR3 comprises 14 residues. The CDR3 region has the DNA TGTGCCAGCAGCCCGACTAGCGGTTGGGGCGAGCAGTACTTC. Translating it yields CASSPTSGWGEQYF.

The chain has TRBV4-2 and TRBJ2-1; D is uncertain. Germline CDR1 and CDR2: LGHNA and YNFKEQ. The V end lost 1 base, the J end lost 2 bases, and 12 bases lay between the germline ends. The CDR3 is 16 amino acids. The DNA for the CDR3 is TGTGCCAGCAGCCAAGCGACGACGGTTACCTACAATGAGCAGTTCTTC. Amino acids: CASSQATTVTYNEQFF.

V and J are TRBV6-1 and TRBJ2-3; a possible D gene is TRBD2 (5 bases). Germline V lookup: CDR1 MNHNS, CDR2 SASEGT. V lost 6 bases and J 6 bases, leaving 7 bases between the germline ends. CDR3 size: 11 residues. CDR3 amino acids: CASREADTQYF. The CDR3 bases are TGTGCCAGCAGGGAGGCGGATACGCAGTATTTT.

The chain has TRBV12-3 or TRBV12-4 and TRBJ1-5; TRBD1 matches 9 bases. This CDR3 spans 14 amino acids. With 4 bases clipped from V and 7 bases from J, the junction kept 5 bases outside the gene matches. The CDR3 here is CASSSGTGLQPQHF. The CDR3 nucleotides are TGTGCCAGCAGTTCAGGGACAGGGTTACAGCCCCAGCATTTT.

This clonotype was picked up a small number of times. The V call is TRBV6-1, the J call TRBJ2-7; 8 nucleotides match TRBD1. Germline CDR1 and CDR2: MNHNS and SASEGT. V was pared by 5 bases and J by 5 bases, with 8 bases of the junction left unmatched. The CDR3 contains 14 residues. Here the CDR3 DNA reads TGTGCCAGCAGTCCCGGACAGGGTACCCACGAGCAGTACTTC. Translated: CASSPGQGTHEQYF.

This chain links TRBV20-1 with TRBJ1-1, with D possibly matching TRBD1 (5 bases). The V and J ends lost 3 bases and 0 bases respectively, with 11 bases between them. CDR3 length: 14 amino acids. Germline CDR1 is DFQATT and CDR2 is SNEGSKA (reference sequence). CDR3 coding DNA: TGCAGTGCTAGCGAGTCGGGGCTGAACACTGAAGCTTTCTTT. Translating it yields CSASESGLNTEAFF.

For this clonotype: The germline gene is not matched at one end of the junction; a read error may be the cause. The chain joins TRBV10-1 to TRBJ2-3; D gene uncertain. Germline assignment: CDR1 WNHNN and CDR2 SYGVQD (reference sequence). CDR3 length: 12 amino acids. The CDR3 sequence: CAISEWTDTQYF. In nucleotides, the CDR3 is TGCGCCATCAGTGAGTGGACAGATACGCAGTATTTT.

About this clonotype: Because it lacks the conserved phenylalanine or tryptophan at the end, this CDR3 is likely a read error. The chain links TRBV6-5 to TRBJ2-1; maybe TRBD1 (7 bases). V gave up 2 bases and J gave up 4 bases, with 12 bases separating them. Germline-derived CDR1 and CDR2 are MNHEY and SVGAGI. This CDR3 region has 15 residues. CDR3 nucleotides: TGTGCCAGCAGTTACGGGGGGACAGCGTACAATGAGCAGTTCCTC. This codes for CASSYGGTAYNEQFL.

This clonotype has just a few counts. The rearrangement links TRBV27 to TRBJ2-3; 12 bases are a match to TRBD2. Unmatched junction bases numbered 4, after V lost 7 bases and J lost 5 bases. Germline CDR1 is MNHEY and CDR2 is SMNVEV (reference sequence). The CDR3 sequence is 14 residues long. CDR3 bases: TGTGCCAGCACCGGGACTAGCGGGCTAGATACGCAGTATTTT. The encoded protein is CASTGTSGLDTQYF.

This sequence joins TRBV6-2 or TRBV6-3 and TRBJ2-3, with D hard to call. The V end was cut by 6 bases, the J end by 5 bases, with 6 bases between. CDR3 length: 11 amino acids. CDR1 is MNHEY, CDR2 SVGEGT, per germline. The CDR3: CASREEDTQYF. CDR3 bases: TGTGCCAGCAGAGAGGAAGATACGCAGTATTTT.

In nucleotides, the CDR3 is TGCGCCAGCAGGAGACAGGGAGACACTGAAGCTTTCTTT. It yields the protein CASRRQGDTEAFF. The chain carries TRBV5-1 and TRBJ1-1; TRBD1 matches at 7 bases. The CDR3 loop spans 13 amino acids. Germline V lookup: CDR1 SGHRS, CDR2 YFSETQ. V shed 5 bases, J shed 3 bases, and the junction held 4 bases outside the gene matches.

V and J are TRBV6-1 and TRBJ2-7; either TRBD1 or TRBD2 may fit D (5 bases each). Germline-derived CDR1 and CDR2 are MNHNS and SASEGT. The CDR3 loop spans 13 amino acids. The V end was cut by 10 bases, the J end by 6 bases, with 19 bases between. The CDR3: CAIRDAFALEQYF. The DNA for the CDR3 is TGTGCCATCAGGGACGCGTTCGCCCTCGAGCAGTACTTC.

The V call is TRBV6-1, the J call TRBJ2-1; 7 positions agree with TRBD1. Germline-derived CDR1 and CDR2 are MNHNS and SASEGT. Trimming removed 6 bases from V and 2 bases from J; junction bases left unmatched: 7. The CDR3 has 15 residues. CDR3: CASRGRGTAYNEQFF. CDR3 bases: TGTGCCAGCAGAGGTAGAGGGACAGCCTACAATGAGCAGTTCTTC.

CDR3 region: CASSERNSGMGDTQYF. Here the CDR3 DNA reads TGTGCCAGCAGTGAACGGAATAGCGGGATGGGGGATACGCAGTATTTT. V and J are TRBV6-2 or TRBV6-3 and TRBJ2-3; 8 bases are a match to TRBD2. The CDR3 covers 16 residues. Germline CDR1 and CDR2: MNHEY and SVGEGT. V trimming: 5 bases; J trimming: 6 bases; junction bases outside the gene matches: 13.

The genes are TRBV15 and TRBJ2-1; 9 bases map to TRBD1. CDR3 length: 15 amino acids. CDR1 is LNHNV, CDR2 YYDKDF, per germline (reference sequence). V was clipped by 8 bases and J by 6 bases; unmatched bases: 11. This chain's CDR3 is CATGRPGQGLNEQFF. CDR3 coding DNA: TGTGCCACCGGAAGACCGGGACAGGGACTCAATGAGCAGTTCTTC. Together with reference TRBV15 and TRBJ2-1, the CDR3 gives the full variable domain: DAMVIQNPRYQVTQFGKPVTLSCSQTLNHNVMYWYQQKSSQAPKLLFHYYDKDFNNEADTPDNFQSRRPNTSFCFLDIRSPGLGDTAMYLCATGRPGQGLNEQFFGPGTRLTVL.

This clonotype has only a few counts. The chain recombines TRBV6-1 with TRBJ2-3; 7 bases align to TRBD1. Per germline, CDR1 MNHNS and CDR2 SASEGT. The J segment lost 0 bases and the V segment lost 4 bases, leaving 4 bases of the junction unmatched. The CDR3 loop spans 15 amino acids. In DNA form, the CDR3 reads TGTGCCAGCAGTGCGGGACAGATTAGCACAGATACGCAGTATTTT. Its protein is CASSAGQISTDTQYF.

On this clonotype itself: The junction departs from germline at one end; a sequencing error may be responsible. The V gene is TRBV7-9, the J gene TRBJ2-3; 7 bases fit TRBD2. This CDR3 has 15 residues. Germline V CDR1 and CDR2: SEHNR, FQNEAQ (reference sequence). CDR3 sequence: CASSLVAGVTDAQYF. CDR3 nucleotides: TGTGCCAGCAGCTTGGTTGCGGGGGTCACAGATGCGCAGTATTTT. Together with reference TRBV7-9 and TRBJ2-3, the CDR3 gives the full variable domain: DTGVSQNPRHKITKRGQNVTFRCDPISEHNRLYWYRQTLGQGPEFLTYFQNEAQLEKSRLLSDRFSAERPKGSFSTLEIQRTEQGDSAMYLCASSLVAGVTDAQYFGPGTRLTVL.

This clonotype was observed a few times. V and J are TRBV28 and TRBJ2-7; possible D gene TRBD2, 6 bases. The length of the CDR3 is 15 residues. Germline CDR1 is MDHEN and CDR2 is SYDVKM. Trimming stripped 6 bases from V and 0 bases from J, with 15 bases between. CDR3 coding DNA: TGTGCCAGCAGACCCGGGGGAGAGAGCTCCTACGAGCAGTACTTC. It yields the protein CASRPGGESSYEQYF.

This sequence joins TRBV6-1 and TRBJ1-1; TRBD1 matches at 7 bases. The ends lost 5 bases at V and 3 bases at J; junction bases unmatched: 6. The CDR3 covers 14 residues. Germline values: CDR1 MNHNS, CDR2 SASEGT. The CDR3, as DNA: TGTGCCAGCAGTTCACAGGGGAAGGACACTGAAGCTTTCTTT. Protein product: CASSSQGKDTEAFF.

There are a few counts of this clonotype. The V gene is TRBV20-1, the J gene TRBJ2-1; D is perhaps TRBD1 or TRBD2 (5 bases each). This CDR3 has 14 amino acids. The germline CDR1 and CDR2 sequences are DFQATT and SNEGSKA (reference sequence). Trimming removed 5 bases from V and 7 bases from J, with 18 bases in between. CDR3 region: CSAPGTFQLNEQFF. The CDR3 DNA is TGCAGTGCTCCCGGGACCTTCCAATTAAATGAGCAGTTCTTC.

The genes are TRBV6-1 and TRBJ1-6; D might be TRBD1 (5 bases). CDR1 and CDR2 (germline): MNHNS, SASEGT. This CDR3 contains 16 residues. V lost 6 bases and J 0 bases, leaving 12 bases between the germline ends. Written as DNA, the CDR3 is TGTGCCAGCAGGGGGAGTGGGACCTCCTATAATTCACCCCTCCACTTT. It codes for CASRGSGTSYNSPLHF.

In this sample, this clonotype turned up many times. The chain recombines TRBV6-1 with TRBJ1-6; 7 nucleotides agree with TRBD1. Germline CDR1 and CDR2: MNHNS and SASEGT. The CDR3 has 14 amino acids. The V and J ends lost 6 bases and 7 bases, in that order; junction bases with no gene match: 6. CDR3 protein: CASRGGAWNSPLHF. As DNA, the CDR3 is TGTGCCAGCAGAGGGGGCGCTTGGAATTCACCCCTCCACTTT.

This clonotype was observed a few times. This chain connects TRBV2 to TRBJ2-1; 11 bases map to TRBD1. The V segment lost 8 bases and the J segment 4 bases; nucleotides outside the gene matches: 7. There are 15 residues in the CDR3. Germline V gene sequence: CDR1 SNHLY, CDR2 FYNNEI. The CDR3 here is CASVPGQGEYNEQFF. In DNA, the CDR3 is TGTGCCAGCGTACCGGGACAGGGGGAATACAATGAGCAGTTCTTC. The full variable domain, its missing parts supplied by reference TRBV2 and TRBJ2-1, is EPEVTQTPSHQVTQMGQEVILRCVPISNHLYFYWYRQILGQKVEFLVSFYNNEISEKSEIFDDQFSVERPDGSNFTLKIRSTKLEDSAMYFCASVPGQGEYNEQFFGPGTRLTVL.

The chain employs TRBV25-1 and TRBJ2-5; D gene unclear. The CDR3 totals 15 residues. Germline V lookup: CDR1 MGHDK, CDR2 SYGVNS. V was trimmed by 3 bases and J by 4 bases, leaving 15 bases between them. The CDR3 is CASSEGWGSRETQYF. CDR3 coding DNA: TGTGCCAGCAGTGAGGGTTGGGGATCAAGAGAGACCCAGTACTTC. Drawing the rest from reference TRBV25-1 and TRBJ2-5, the complete variable domain is EADIYQTPRYLVIGTGKKITLECSQTMGHDKMYWYQQDPGMELHLIHYSYGVNSTEKGDLSSESTVSRIRTEHFPLTLESARPSHTSQYLCASSEGWGSRETQYFGPGTRLLVL.

The chain recombines TRBV28 with TRBJ1-6, with D possibly matching TRBD1 (5 bases). Per the germline V gene, CDR1 is MDHEN and CDR2 is SYDVKM. Trimming left V 5 bases short and J 2 bases short, with 10 bases between. CDR3 size: 15 residues. CDR3 loop: CASSVRDPYNSPLHF. The CDR3 DNA reads as TGTGCCAGCAGTGTCAGGGATCCCTATAATTCACCCCTCCACTTT.

This clonotype was counted many times. This chain joins TRBV6-1 and TRBJ1-1; D ambiguous. This CDR3 region has 12 residues. V shed 5 bases and J shed 3 bases, with 7 bases lying between them. Germline assignment: CDR1 MNHNS and CDR2 SASEGT. The CDR3 here is CASSFLDTEAFF. CDR3 sequence (DNA): TGTGCCAGCAGTTTCCTAGACACTGAAGCTTTCTTT.

This chain links TRBV20-1 with TRBJ1-5; 8 nucleotides agree with TRBD1. The germline V gene encodes CDR1 DFQATT and CDR2 SNEGSKA (reference sequence). Trimming removed 6 bases from V and 7 bases from J; junction bases left unmatched: 5. This CDR3 region has 12 residues. CDR3 amino acids: CSAKQGEQPQHF. The CDR3 coding sequence is TGCAGTGCAAAACAGGGGGAACAGCCCCAGCATTTT.

This sequence joins TRBV20-1 and TRBJ2-7; 14 bases are shared with TRBD2. Germline-derived CDR1 and CDR2 are DFQATT and SNEGSKA (reference sequence). Losses at the gene ends were 4 bases for V and 4 bases for J; bases not matched to a gene: 6. CDR3 length equals 15 residues. The CDR3 region has the DNA TGCAGTGCTACCCCCGGGACTAGCGGGAGATACGAGCAGTACTTC. Its translation: CSATPGTSGRYEQYF.

The gene calls are TRBV4-3 and TRBJ2-1; 7 positions agree with TRBD2. The trim removed 6 bases at V and 9 bases at J, leaving 17 bases unmatched. The germline V gene has CDR1 LGHNA and CDR2 YSLEER. This CDR3 is built from 16 residues. The CDR3 is CASSHNLGGSMGEQFF. The CDR3 coding sequence is TGCGCCAGCAGTCATAATTTGGGCGGGAGTATGGGTGAGCAGTTCTTC.